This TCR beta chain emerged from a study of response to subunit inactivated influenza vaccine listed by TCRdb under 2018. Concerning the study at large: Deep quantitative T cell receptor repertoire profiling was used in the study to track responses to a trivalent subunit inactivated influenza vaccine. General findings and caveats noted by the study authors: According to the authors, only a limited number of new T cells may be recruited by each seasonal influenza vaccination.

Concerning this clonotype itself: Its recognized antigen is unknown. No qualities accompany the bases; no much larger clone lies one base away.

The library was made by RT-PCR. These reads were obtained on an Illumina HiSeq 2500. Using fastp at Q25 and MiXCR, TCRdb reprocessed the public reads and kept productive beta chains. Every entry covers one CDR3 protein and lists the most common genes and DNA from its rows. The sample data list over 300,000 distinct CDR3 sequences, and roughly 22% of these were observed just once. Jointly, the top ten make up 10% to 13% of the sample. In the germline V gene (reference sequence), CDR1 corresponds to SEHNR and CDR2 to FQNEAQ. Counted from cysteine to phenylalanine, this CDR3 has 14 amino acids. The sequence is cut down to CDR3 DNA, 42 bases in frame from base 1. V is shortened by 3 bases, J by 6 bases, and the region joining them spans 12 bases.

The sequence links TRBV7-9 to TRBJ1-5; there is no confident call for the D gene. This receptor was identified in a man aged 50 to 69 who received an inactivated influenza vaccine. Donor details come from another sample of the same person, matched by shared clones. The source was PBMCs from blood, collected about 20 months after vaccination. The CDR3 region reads CASSFTGPFQPQHF. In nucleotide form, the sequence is TGTGCCAGCAGCTTTACGGGCCCGTTTCAGCCCCAGCATTTT.